The 4 T cell receptor beta chains below come from one sample, sequenced in a study of quantifying T cell responses using KT2 cells. The wider study: TCR alpha and beta constant-region primers primed reverse transcription of RNA.

The cDNA 3' end received a ligated oligonucleotide with a UMI. An equimolar mix of RC1.1 and RC1.2 primed the beta chain across TRBC1 and TRBC2. TCRdb used MiXCR to reprocess the UMI-ligation and nested PCR reads, holding one entry per CDR3 protein. Of some 43,000 distinct CDR3 sequences listed, around 15% were seen once; the top ten hold approximately 40%. Sequenced: PBMCs spiked with cells of the T cell clone KT2. Receptors originate from a human donor.

The chain joins TRBV20-1 to TRBJ1-6; D possibly corresponds to TRBD1 (5 bases). The V end was cut by 6 bases, the J end by 4 bases, with 19 bases between. CDR3 size: 16 residues. Germline V gives CDR1 DFQATT, CDR2 SNEGSKA (reference sequence). Here the CDR3 reads CSAETSGTPYNSPLHF. The CDR3 bases are TGCAGTGCCGAAACCTCAGGGACCCCTTATAATTCACCCCTCCACTTT.

This clonotype was observed many times. The chain is built from TRBV4-3 and TRBJ1-1; 9 nucleotides line up with TRBD1. Germline lookup yields CDR1 LGHNA and CDR2 YSLEER. J lost 4 bases, V lost 3 bases, and 3 bases had no gene match. The CDR3 is 14 residues long. The CDR3 loop reads CASSHGTGPTEAFF. As DNA, the CDR3 is TGCGCCAGCAGCCACGGGACAGGGCCCACTGAAGCTTTCTTT.

This clonotype was recorded a few times. This rearrangement joins TRBV13 to TRBJ2-3; 11 bases agree with TRBD2. The CDR3 totals 19 residues. In germline, CDR1 is PRHDT, CDR2 FYEKMQ (reference sequence). After removal of 1 base from V and 2 bases from J, the junction contained 11 bases not matched to a gene. The CDR3 loop is CASSLEMTSGTTTTDTQYF. CDR3 DNA sequence: TGTGCCAGCAGCTTAGAAATGACTAGCGGGACAACTACCACAGATACGCAGTATTTT.

This clonotype came up a few times. The J gene is TRBJ2-2, the V gene TRBV5-1; D is unclear. CDR3 length equals 13 residues. V was pared by 0 bases and J by 7 bases, with 7 bases between. Looked up from germline, CDR1 is SGHRS and CDR2 is YFSETQ. The CDR3 DNA sequence: TGCGCCAGCAGCTTGGTCTCTAGCGGGGAGCTGTTTTTT. Amino acids: CASSLVSSGELFF. Combining the CDR3 with reference TRBV5-1 and TRBJ2-2 gives the whole variable domain KAGVTQTPRYLIKTRGQQVTLSCSPISGHRSVSWYQQTPGQGLQFLFEYFSETQRNKGNFPGRFSGRQFSNSRSEMNVSTLELGDSALYLCASSLVSSGELFFGEGSRLTVL.